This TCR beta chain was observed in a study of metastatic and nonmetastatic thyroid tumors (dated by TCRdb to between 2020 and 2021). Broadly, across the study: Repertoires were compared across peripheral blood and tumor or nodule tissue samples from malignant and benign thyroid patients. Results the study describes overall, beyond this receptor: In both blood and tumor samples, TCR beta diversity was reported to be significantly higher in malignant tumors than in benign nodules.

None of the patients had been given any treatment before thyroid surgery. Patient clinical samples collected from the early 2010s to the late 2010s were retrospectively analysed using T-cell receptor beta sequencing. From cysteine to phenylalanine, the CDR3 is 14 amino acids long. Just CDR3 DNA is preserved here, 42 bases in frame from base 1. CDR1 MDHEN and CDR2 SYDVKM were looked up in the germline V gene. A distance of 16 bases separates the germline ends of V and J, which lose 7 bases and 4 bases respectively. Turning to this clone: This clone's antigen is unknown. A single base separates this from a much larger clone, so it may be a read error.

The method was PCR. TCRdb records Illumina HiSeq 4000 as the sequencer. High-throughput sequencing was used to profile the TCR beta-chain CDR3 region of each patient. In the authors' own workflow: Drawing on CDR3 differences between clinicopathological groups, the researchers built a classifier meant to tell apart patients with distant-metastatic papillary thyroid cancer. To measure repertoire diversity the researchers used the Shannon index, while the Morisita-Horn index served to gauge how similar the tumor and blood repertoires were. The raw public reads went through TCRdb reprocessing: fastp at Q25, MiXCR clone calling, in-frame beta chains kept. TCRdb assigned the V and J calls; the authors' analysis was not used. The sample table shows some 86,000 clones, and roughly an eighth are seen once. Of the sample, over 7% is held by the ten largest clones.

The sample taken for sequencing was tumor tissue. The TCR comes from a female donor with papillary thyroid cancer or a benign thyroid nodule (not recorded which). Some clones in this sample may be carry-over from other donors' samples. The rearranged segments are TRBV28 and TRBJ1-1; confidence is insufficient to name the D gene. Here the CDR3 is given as CASNFRWPVTEAFF. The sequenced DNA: TGTGCCAGCAACTTTAGGTGGCCAGTCACTGAAGCTTTCTTT.